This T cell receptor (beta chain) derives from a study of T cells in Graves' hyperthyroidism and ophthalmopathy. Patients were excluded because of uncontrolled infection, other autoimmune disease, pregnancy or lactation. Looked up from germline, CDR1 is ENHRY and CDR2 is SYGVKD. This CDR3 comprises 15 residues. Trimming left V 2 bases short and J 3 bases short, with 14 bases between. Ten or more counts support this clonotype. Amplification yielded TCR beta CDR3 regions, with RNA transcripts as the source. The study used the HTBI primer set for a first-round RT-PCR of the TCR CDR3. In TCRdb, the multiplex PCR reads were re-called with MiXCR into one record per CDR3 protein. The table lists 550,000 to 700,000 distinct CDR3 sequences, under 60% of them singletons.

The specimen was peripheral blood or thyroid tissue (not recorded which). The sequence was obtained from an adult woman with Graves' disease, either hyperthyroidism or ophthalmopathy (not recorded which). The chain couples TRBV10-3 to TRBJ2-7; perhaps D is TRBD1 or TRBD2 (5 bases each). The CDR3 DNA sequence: TGTGCCATCAGTGAGAAGGGACCCCAAAGCTACGAGCAGTACTTC. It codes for CAISEKGPQSYEQYF.